The 10 T cell receptor beta chains reported below all come from one sample, sequenced in a study of blood T cell repertoires in COVID-19. The method was immunoSEQ multiplex PCR; TCRdb's version includes in-frame clones alone and lacks a portion of them. This table has around 300,000 clones, around 86% appearing once. The sequenced sample consisted of peripheral blood. The receptors were gathered from a human donor in a cohort sampled during active COVID-19.

This chain uses TRBV11-2 with TRBJ2-1, with TRBD2 matching 8 bases. J lost 6 bases, V lost 5 bases, and 6 bases had no gene match. The CDR3 runs to 14 residues. The germline CDR1 and CDR2 sequences are SGHAT and FQNNGV. The CDR3 protein is CASSLGGTSNEQFF. CDR3 nucleotides: TGTGCCAGCAGCCTAGGGGGGACTAGCAATGAGCAGTTCTTC.

This rearrangement joins TRBV9 to TRBJ2-5; possibly TRBD2 for D (6 bases). CDR3 length: 15 residues. Deletions cut 3 bases from V and 3 bases from J, with 15 bases between. The germline gives CDR1 SGDLS, CDR2 YYNGEE. CDR3 region: CASSASGLTKETQYF. In DNA, the CDR3 is TGTGCCAGCAGCGCCTCGGGACTGACGAAAGAGACCCAGTACTTC.

The chain couples TRBV23-1 to TRBJ1-3, with D hard to call. TRBV23-1 is an open reading frame, and its role is uncertain. CDR3 length: 17 residues. V was pared by 2 bases and J by 6 bases, with 20 bases between. The CDR3 nucleotides are TGCGCCAGCAGTCAACTCAAGGTAAATTTGAGGGAAAACACCATATATTTT. This gives the protein CASSQLKVNLRENTIYF.

The chain employs TRBV19 and TRBJ2-1; no definite D call. Germline loops: CDR1 LNHDA, CDR2 SQIVND (reference sequence). The V and J ends lost 7 bases and 0 bases respectively, with 10 bases between them. The CDR3 length is 14 residues. In DNA form, the CDR3 reads TGTGCCAGTAAGCCGGGTAGCTCCTACAATGAGCAGTTCTTC. Translating it yields CASKPGSSYNEQFF.

The V call is TRBV19, the J call TRBJ1-3; 8 positions match TRBD1. Germline V gene data show CDR1 as LNHDA and CDR2 as SQIVND (reference sequence). The junction had 11 bases not matched to a gene; V was cut back by 6 bases and J by 4 bases. This CDR3 spans 16 amino acids. The chain's CDR3 is CASRETGQESGNTIYF. CDR3 bases: TGTGCCAGTAGAGAGACGGGACAGGAATCCGGAAACACCATATATTTT.

A few counts support this clone. V usage is TRBV5-4 and J usage is TRBJ2-1; possibly TRBD1 for D (5 bases). The V end was cut by 3 bases, the J end by 10 bases, with 14 bases between. This CDR3 comprises 13 residues. Per germline, CDR1 SGHNT and CDR2 YYREEE (reference sequence). The CDR3: CASSWGTTGEQFF. CDR3 DNA: TGTGCCAGCAGCTGGGGCACCACTGGGGAGCAGTTCTTC.

The rearrangement joins TRBV2 to TRBJ2-4, with 8 bases aligning to TRBD1. Germline lookup yields CDR1 SNHLY and CDR2 FYNNEI. The CDR3 is made up of 20 amino acids. The J segment lost 2 bases and the V segment lost 0 bases, leaving 15 bases of the junction unmatched. The CDR3 DNA sequence: TGTGCCAGCAGTGAAGCGGTAAGGGGATCAGGGGGCTTGTCCAAAAACATTCAGTACTTC. Protein: CASSEAVRGSGGLSKNIQYF.

This clone was counted only a few times. The V and J genes are TRBV5-5 and TRBJ1-2, with 8 bases fitting TRBD1. CDR3 length: 13 residues. The ends lost 2 bases at V and 6 bases at J; junction bases unmatched: 3. Germline assignment: CDR1 SGHKS and CDR2 YYEKEE (reference sequence). CDR3 sequence reads: CASSFTGGDGYTF. Here the CDR3 DNA reads TGTGCCAGCAGCTTCACAGGGGGAGATGGCTACACCTTC.

The V gene is TRBV30, the J gene TRBJ2-7; 10 bases are a match to TRBD2. Per germline, CDR1 GTSNPN and CDR2 SVGIG (reference sequence). There are 18 residues in the CDR3. J lost 3 bases, V lost 8 bases, and 22 bases had no gene match. CDR3 nucleotides: TGTGCCCTGGAATATATCTCGAGCGGGAGGGCCTTAAGCTACGAGCAGTACTTC. This sequence encodes CALEYISSGRALSYEQYF.

The chain combines TRBV13 with TRBJ2-5; 8 nucleotides align to TRBD1. The germline V gene encodes CDR1 PRHDT and CDR2 FYEKMQ (reference sequence). The CDR3 spans 13 residues. V was pared by 5 bases and J by 2 bases, with 1 base of the junction left unmatched. The DNA for the CDR3 is TGTGCCAGCAGCCGACAGGGGCAAGAGACCCAGTACTTC. It translates to CASSRQGQETQYF.